This T cell receptor beta chain came from a study of blood T cell repertoires in COVID-19. The assay was immunoSEQ multiplex PCR, and TCRdb's table has in-frame clones only and misses some. The sample contains some 320,000 clones, approximately 87% of which appear only once. The CDR3 loop spans 14 amino acids. V lost 0 bases to trimming and J lost 6 bases, with 11 bases between them. The germline V gene has CDR1 MGHRA and CDR2 YSYEKL. The genes are TRBV4-1 and TRBJ1-1; D gene ambiguous. Sequencing was done on a sample of peripheral blood. The receptor comes from a woman between 50 and 59 years old who had recovered from COVID-19. The DNA for the CDR3 is TGCGCCAGCAGCCAAGATCGGAGATTGTCTGAAGCTTTCTTT. Its protein is CASSQDRRLSEAFF.